This T cell receptor (beta chain) was identified during a study of blood T cell repertoires in COVID-19. Study details: Sample material is recorded as cDNA or gDNA derived from T cells, B-cell-depleted T cells, or PBMCs.

The CDR3 contains 12 residues. Trimming stripped 6 bases from V and 2 bases from J, with 7 bases between. This table comes from immunoSEQ multiplex PCR, and its TCRdb copy is limited to in-frame clones, with some not included. The sample records 55,000 to 80,000 clones, roughly 80% being singletons. Material for sequencing was peripheral blood. The rearrangement uses TRBV12-3 or TRBV12-4 and TRBJ1-2; D call uncertain. The TCR originated in a man older than 75 with active COVID-19. The chain's CDR3 is CASRTNNYGYTF. In nucleotides, the CDR3 is TGTGCCAGCAGGACAAACAACTATGGCTACACCTTC.